The clone carrying this T cell receptor beta chain was seen repeatedly, ten times or more. What it binds is not known. This record comes from a study of breast tumors, draining lymph nodes, adjacent tissues. Notes on the study in general: Tumor and nontumor repertoires were significantly more similar in luminal-like than in basal-like breast cancer. Tumors had less TCR diversity than lymph nodes, more than nontumor tissue.

Axillary draining lymph nodes of breast cancer patients supplied the node samples. TCRdb reprocessed the multiplex PCR reads via MiXCR and lists one record per CDR3 protein. The table has about 200,000 distinct CDR3 sequences, around a third seen once. The CDR3 runs to 14 residues. Germline assignment: CDR1 SQVTM and CDR2 ANQGSEA. The ends lost 3 bases at V and 3 bases at J; junction bases unmatched: 4. The specimen was axillary lymph node tissue. The sequence derives from a female donor with breast cancer. Some clones in this sample may be carry-over from other donors' samples. The chain carries TRBV29-1 and TRBJ2-2; the match to TRBD2 covers 7 bases. This CDR3 is CSVEKRGDTGELFF. The DNA of the CDR3 is TGCAGCGTTGAGAAGCGGGGAGACACCGGGGAGCTGTTTTTT.